This TCR beta chain originates from a study of control samples from healthy donors and cancer patients. Germline V gene sequence: CDR1 LGHNA, CDR2 YNFKEQ. V trimming: 5 bases; J trimming: 4 bases; junction bases outside the gene matches: 4. The CDR3 sequence is 13 residues long. Sequencing used immunoSEQ multiplex PCR; TCRdb keeps in-frame clones, though not all of them. The sample carries about 55,000 clones, roughly 87% recorded once. The sample comprised blood. This TCR was sampled from a man aged 45-65 years in good health. The rearrangement uses TRBV4-2 and TRBJ1-1; 7 bases map to TRBD1. The CDR3 DNA reads TGTGCCAGCAGCGAGACAGGGCCCACTGAAGCTTTCTTT. Its protein is CASSETGPTEAFF.